Shown below are 32 T cell receptor beta chains from a single sample sequenced in a study of control samples from healthy donors and cancer patients. Measured with immunoSEQ multiplex PCR; TCRdb has only the in-frame clones, and not every one. The sample lists fewer than 100,000 clones; around 82% were seen once. Sequencing was performed on blood. Receptors originate from a woman aged 55-70 years in good health.

The chain is built from TRBV6-5 and TRBJ2-3; D call uncertain. The V gene's germline CDR1 is MNHEY and CDR2 SVGAGI. Between the trimmed V and J ends, which lost 7 bases and 4 bases, there was a span of 12 bases. The length of the CDR3 is 13 residues. This CDR3 reads CASKVVGADTQYF. The CDR3 DNA reads as TGTGCCAGCAAGGTCGTCGGAGCAGATACGCAGTATTTT.

The chain joins TRBV4-3 to TRBJ2-3; no clear D. The CDR3 has 17 residues. Germline V lookup: CDR1 LGHNA, CDR2 YSLEER. V was trimmed by 1 base and J by 0 bases, leaving 14 bases between them. The CDR3 DNA reads as TGCGCCAGCAGCCAAGGTTCAAGGGCCACTAGCACAGATACGCAGTATTTT. It is translated as CASSQGSRATSTDTQYF.

J is TRBJ1-5 and V is TRBV6-6, with a tentative D call TRBD1 (5 bases). The ends were cut back, 2 bases at V and 6 bases at J, with 14 bases in the middle. CDR3 length: 15 amino acids. Looked up from germline, CDR1 is MNHNY and CDR2 is SVGAGI (reference sequence). In DNA form, the CDR3 reads TGTGCCAGCAGTTACGTCCAGGGAGTCGGTCAGCCCCAGCATTTT. Translation gives CASSYVQGVGQPQHF.

The V gene is TRBV19, the J gene TRBJ2-1; D may be TRBD2 (6 bases). With 2 bases removed from V and 3 bases from J, the gap between germline ends came to 17 bases. Germline V lookup: CDR1 LNHDA, CDR2 SQIVND (reference sequence). The CDR3 contains 17 residues. The CDR3 DNA sequence: TGTGCCAGTAGTATAAGACTAGAGGACGGTTTCTACAATGAGCAGTTCTTC. Amino acids: CASSIRLEDGFYNEQFF.

This clone was observed a single time. This chain uses TRBV5-1 with TRBJ2-3, with 10 bases matching TRBD2. Germline V gene sequence: CDR1 SGHRS, CDR2 YFSETQ. This CDR3 comprises 15 residues. Germline trimming cut 0 bases from V and 4 bases from J; bases unmatched to any gene: 2. In DNA form, the CDR3 reads TGCGCCAGCAGCTTGGGCGGGACTAGCGCAGATACGCAGTATTTT. Translation gives CASSLGGTSADTQYF.

The genes are TRBV28 and TRBJ1-5; the D is unclear. The V gene's germline CDR1 is MDHEN and CDR2 SYDVKM. V dropped 2 bases and J dropped 3 bases, with 8 bases sitting between them. This CDR3 is built from 14 residues. The CDR3 sequence is CASSLGQNNQPQHF. The DNA of the CDR3 is TGTGCCAGCAGTTTAGGGCAGAACAATCAGCCCCAGCATTTT.

This sequence joins TRBV3-1 (or the pseudogene TRBV3-2) and TRBJ1-4, with D possibly being TRBD1 (6 bases). Germline loops: CDR1 LGHDT, CDR2 YNNKEL (reference sequence). The CDR3 sequence is 15 residues long. The ends were cut back, 1 base at V and 10 bases at J, with 16 bases in the middle. CDR3 coding DNA: TGTGCCAGCAGCCAAGGTAACAGGGTACGCGGAAAACTGTTTTTT. Translating gives CASSQGNRVRGKLFF.

J is TRBJ2-7 and V is TRBV11-3; D unclear. The CDR3 runs 12 residues. V lost 1 base and J lost 3, with 4 bases in between. Germline V gene data show CDR1 as SGHNT and CDR2 as YENEEA. This CDR3 reads CASSLVVYEQYF. CDR3 nucleotides: TGTGCCAGCAGCTTAGTTGTCTACGAGCAGTACTTC. The entire variable domain, with the rest obtained from reference TRBV11-3 and TRBJ2-7, is as follows: EAGVVQSPRYKIIEKKQPVAFWCNPISGHNTLYWYLQNLGQGPELLIRYENEEAVDDSQLPKDRFSAERLKGVDSTLKIQPAELGDSAVYLCASSLVVYEQYFGPGTRLTVT.

This chain links TRBV6-5 with TRBJ1-2; TRBD1 matches at 9 bases. This CDR3 comprises 16 residues. CDR1 MNHEY and CDR2 SVGAGI come from the germline V gene. Losses at the gene ends were 3 bases for V and 5 bases for J; bases not matched to a gene: 10. CDR3 coding DNA: TGTGCCAGCAGTTATTCCGGGACAGGGAAATATTATGGCTACACCTTC. Amino acid sequence: CASSYSGTGKYYGYTF.

The V call is TRBV7-9, the J call TRBJ2-1; TRBD2 is a possible D gene (5 bases). Trimming cost V 5 bases and J 5 bases, with 13 bases left between them. Germline V gene data show CDR1 as SEHNR and CDR2 as FQNEAQ (reference sequence). This CDR3 is 14 amino acids long. CDR3 sequence (DNA): TGTGCCAGCAGCCTCACCGGGGAAGACAATGAGCAGTTCTTC. Translating it yields CASSLTGEDNEQFF.

The chain links TRBV5-1 to TRBJ2-2; no clear D gene. CDR3 length: 17 amino acids. In germline, CDR1 is SGHRS, CDR2 YFSETQ. V lost 4 bases and J lost 4, with 20 bases in between. The CDR3 bases are TGCGCCAGCAGCCAGGAATATACTGCCACGGTCACCGGGGAGCTGTTTTTT. The encoded protein is CASSQEYTATVTGELFF.

This clone was detected only once. Germline is not matched at one junction end, which may reflect a read error. This chain uses TRBV28 with TRBJ2-3, with 9 bases fitting TRBD2. Germline CDR1 is MDHEN and CDR2 is SYDVKM. This CDR3 has 11 residues. CDR3 sequence: CASRSGGPPIF. CDR3 bases: TGTGCCAGCAGGAGCGGGGGGCCTCCGATTTTT.

To note about this clone: The same CDR3 can be traced to other DNA sequences in this sample. V gene TRBV28 combines with J gene TRBJ1-5; a weak D match, TRBD1 (5 bases). The germline V and J ends were trimmed by 6 bases and 7 bases, with 7 bases remaining between them. Germline V lookup: CDR1 MDHEN, CDR2 SYDVKM. The length of the CDR3 is 11 residues. In nucleotides, the CDR3 is TGTGCCAGCAGACGGGACCAGCCCCAGCATTTT. Translating it yields CASRRDQPQHF.

CDR3 bases: TGTGCCAGCAGCTCCTCGGGGTGGGGGAATCAGCCCCAGCATTTT. Its protein product is CASSSSGWGNQPQHF. The genes are TRBV11-2 and TRBJ1-5, with a weak D call TRBD1 (5 bases). The V gene's germline CDR1 is SGHAT and CDR2 FQNNGV. Trimming stripped 4 bases from V and 4 bases from J, with 14 bases between. The CDR3 contains 15 residues.

The V and J genes are TRBV28 and TRBJ1-2, with a possible D match to TRBD1 (6 bases). V lost 2 bases, J lost 5 bases, and 6 bases lay in between. This CDR3 has 12 amino acids. From germline, CDR1 is MDHEN and CDR2 SYDVKM. The CDR3 nucleotides read TGTGCCAGCAGTTTAGGACAGTATGGCTACACCTTC. It specifies CASSLGQYGYTF.

This chain joins TRBV10-3 and TRBJ1-5; D is unresolved. Germline V gene sequence: CDR1 ENHRY, CDR2 SYGVKD. V was trimmed by 2 bases and J by 1 base, leaving 3 bases between them. The CDR3 spans 13 residues. Here the CDR3 reads CAISEISNQPQHF. The CDR3 nucleotides read TGTGCCATCAGTGAGATAAGCAATCAGCCCCAGCATTTT.

J is TRBJ2-5 and V is TRBV6-1; a weak D match, TRBD2 (6 bases). Trimming shortened V by 3 bases and J by 1 base, and 9 bases separated the two germline ends. This CDR3 contains 14 residues. Germline values: CDR1 MNHNS, CDR2 SASEGT. The CDR3: CASSEGTVQETQYF. CDR3 nucleotides: TGTGCCAGCAGTGAGGGGACTGTCCAAGAGACCCAGTACTTC.

This clone occurred once. The chain is built from TRBV28 and TRBJ2-7; 13 positions agree with TRBD2. CDR3 length equals 15 residues. The junction had 8 bases not matched to a gene; V was cut back by 6 bases and J by 6 bases. Germline assignment: CDR1 MDHEN and CDR2 SYDVKM. The CDR3 reads CASRGTSGNQGEQYF. The CDR3 DNA reads TGTGCCAGCAGGGGGACTAGCGGGAATCAGGGCGAGCAGTACTTC.

The rearrangement joins TRBV3-1 (or the pseudogene TRBV3-2) to TRBJ1-5; perhaps TRBD1 as D (5 bases). Germline assignment: CDR1 LGHDT and CDR2 YNNKEL (reference sequence). V shed 3 bases and J shed 6 bases, with 15 bases lying between them. The CDR3 covers 15 residues. The CDR3 sequence: CASSHNLGAGQPQHF. The CDR3 DNA is TGTGCCAGCAGCCACAACTTAGGGGCGGGTCAGCCCCAGCATTTT.

The chain joins TRBV7-9 to TRBJ2-1, with D possibly TRBD2 on 5 matching bases. Trimming left V 2 bases short and J 8 bases short, with 7 bases between. This CDR3 has 12 residues. Per the germline V gene, CDR1 is SEHNR and CDR2 is FQNEAQ (reference sequence). In nucleotides, the CDR3 is TGTGCCAGCAGCTTATCGGGATATGAGCAGTTCTTC. Residues: CASSLSGYEQFF.

The V and J genes are TRBV5-6 and TRBJ1-6; no clear D. Germline CDR1 and CDR2: SGHDT and YYEEEE. The CDR3 runs 14 residues. V was trimmed by 2 bases and J by 7 bases, leaving 10 bases between them. CDR3 protein: CASSLRRINSPLHF. Here the CDR3 DNA reads TGTGCCAGCAGCTTAAGACGGATAAATTCACCCCTCCACTTT.

The chain carries TRBV27 and TRBJ2-5; D might be TRBD1 (6 bases). Germline CDR1 and CDR2: MNHEY and SMNVEV (reference sequence). Trimming took 2 bases from V and 0 from J, leaving 10 bases between them. The CDR3 runs to 15 residues. The CDR3 protein is CASSLLGQNQETQYF. The DNA of the CDR3 is TGTGCCAGCAGTTTACTAGGACAGAACCAAGAGACCCAGTACTTC.

This clone was seen a single time. The rearrangement links TRBV9 to TRBJ2-2, with 8 bases identical to TRBD1. With 2 bases clipped from V and 4 bases from J, the junction kept 13 bases outside the gene matches. This CDR3 is 18 amino acids long. Germline V gene lookup returns CDR1 SGDLS and CDR2 YYNGEE. The CDR3 DNA sequence: TGTGCCAGCAGCGTCGACTTTGGACAGGGATTAGGCACCGGGGAGCTGTTTTTT. It codes for CASSVDFGQGLGTGELFF.

The V and J genes are TRBV7-2 and TRBJ2-1; TRBD1 agrees at 9 bases. Trimming removed 3 bases from V and 0 bases from J; junction bases left unmatched: 3. The germline CDR1 and CDR2 sequences are SGHTA and FQGNSA. This CDR3 is 16 amino acids long. The CDR3 DNA reads TGTGCCAGCAGCTTGAGACAGGGGGGCTCCTACAATGAGCAGTTCTTC. Translated: CASSLRQGGSYNEQFF.

The chain has TRBV7-9 and TRBJ2-5; no reliable D call. The germline V and J ends were trimmed by 1 base and 4 bases, with 10 bases remaining between them. Germline V gene data show CDR1 as SEHNR and CDR2 as FQNEAQ (reference sequence). The CDR3 contains 14 residues. CDR3 nucleotide sequence: TGTGCCAGCAGCTTAGGGCCAGCTTCAGAGACCCAGTACTTC. It yields the protein CASSLGPASETQYF.

The chain recombines TRBV5-1 with TRBJ2-1; 14 bases line up with TRBD2. CDR1 is SGHRS and CDR2 is YFSETQ in the germline V gene. With 0 bases clipped from V and 10 bases from J, the junction kept 6 bases outside the gene matches. The CDR3 sequence is 16 residues long. The chain's CDR3 is CASSLDRGLAGVEQFF. The CDR3 coding sequence is TGCGCCAGCAGCTTGGACAGGGGACTAGCGGGAGTGGAGCAGTTCTTC.

The genes are TRBV7-2 and TRBJ2-1, with D unresolved. This CDR3 has 14 residues. Germline V gives CDR1 SGHTA, CDR2 FQGNSA. Trimming removed 1 base at V and 9 bases at J, with 13 bases between. CDR3 loop: CASSLVPLGTEQFF. The CDR3 DNA is TGTGCCAGCAGCTTAGTACCCCTAGGCACTGAGCAGTTCTTC.

The chain carries TRBV21-1 and TRBJ2-4. TRBV21-1 is termed a pseudogene. This CDR3 contains 14 residues. The CDR3 sequence is CASSKENGKNIQYF. The CDR3 region has the DNA TGTGCCAGCAGCAAGGAAAACGGCAAAAACATTCAGTACTTC.

The DNA of the CDR3 is TGTGCCAGCGGTTCGAGGGGGCGCTCCTACGAGCAGTACTTC. Translated, it gives CASGSRGRSYEQYF. The chain recombines TRBV28 with TRBJ2-7; 7 nucleotides line up with TRBD1. The germline V gene has CDR1 MDHEN and CDR2 SYDVKM. CDR3 length: 14 residues. Trimming removed 8 bases from V and 0 bases from J; junction bases left unmatched: 7.

The table lists this clone with a count of one. The chain uses TRBV28 and TRBJ2-7, with no clear D. Deletions cut 6 bases from V and 3 bases from J, with 15 bases between. This CDR3 has 14 residues. Germline assignment: CDR1 MDHEN and CDR2 SYDVKM. The DNA of the CDR3 is TGTGCCAGCAGAGCGACTTCTGCCCTCTACGAGCAGTACTTC. Its translation is CASRATSALYEQYF.

The V call is TRBV6-4, the J call TRBJ2-3; D is unresolved. V lost 5 bases to trimming and J lost 1 base, with 10 bases between them. CDR1 is MRHNA, CDR2 SNTAGT, per germline. The CDR3 spans 14 residues. CDR3 coding DNA: TGTGCCAGCAGTCCTCTAGGCGGCACAGATACGCAGTATTTT. It specifies CASSPLGGTDTQYF.

The gene calls are TRBV6-4 and TRBJ1-6; D may be TRBD1 (5 bases). The V end was cut by 3 bases, the J end by 10 bases, with 10 bases between. The CDR3 has 13 amino acids. Germline V gene lookup returns CDR1 MRHNA and CDR2 SNTAGT. As DNA, the CDR3 is TGTGCCAGCAGTGAGTCAGGGTTATCACCCCTCCACTTT. This codes for CASSESGLSPLHF.